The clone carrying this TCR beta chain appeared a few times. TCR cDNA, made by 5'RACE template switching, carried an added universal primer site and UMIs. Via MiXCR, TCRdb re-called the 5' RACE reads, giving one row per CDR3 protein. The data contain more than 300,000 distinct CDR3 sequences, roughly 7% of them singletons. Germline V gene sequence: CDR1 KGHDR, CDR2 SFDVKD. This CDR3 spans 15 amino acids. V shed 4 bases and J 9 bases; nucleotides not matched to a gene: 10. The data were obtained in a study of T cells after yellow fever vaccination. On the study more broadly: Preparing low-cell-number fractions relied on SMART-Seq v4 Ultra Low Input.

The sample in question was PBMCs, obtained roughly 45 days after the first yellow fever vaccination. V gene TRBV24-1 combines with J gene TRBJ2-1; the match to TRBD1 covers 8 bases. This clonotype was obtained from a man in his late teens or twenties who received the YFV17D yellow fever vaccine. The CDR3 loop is CATSESGQGWAEQFF. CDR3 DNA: TGTGCCACCAGTGAATCAGGACAGGGATGGGCTGAGCAGTTCTTC.